These T cell receptor beta chains were read from a single sample in a study of blood T cell repertoires in COVID-19. Generated by immunoSEQ multiplex PCR, the TCRdb table keeps only in-frame clones and is missing some. This sample yields about 190,000 clones, of which around 85% are seen a single time; roughly 14% belongs to the top ten. The sequenced sample consisted of peripheral blood. Every receptor here comes from a man aged 50 or older who had recovered from COVID-19. Each CDR3 is given with its conserved first and last residue. Each record gives: CDR3 length, V gene, clone size, J gene, D gene, CDR3 protein, CDR3 DNA. D genes are given only for firm matches. Expanded clones get a size class; other rows say once, few or many, or leave the size out.

20,TRBV28,.,TRBJ2-2,TRBD1,CASSSHTRPPGQRISGELFF,TGTGCCAGCAGTTCCCATACTCGGCCTCCGGGACAGCGGATTTCCGGGGAGCTGTTTTTT
23,TRBV21-1,once,TRBJ1-5,.,CASSKEYRDSESKADYSNQPQHF,TGTGCCAGCAGCAAAGAATACAGGGATTCAGAGTCTAAAGCGGATTACAGCAATCAGCCCCAGCATTTT
14,TRBV10-2,.,TRBJ2-7,.,CASSESSQVHEQYF,TGCGCCAGCAGTGAGTCCAGCCAGGTCCACGAGCAGTACTTC
16,TRBV11-1,.,TRBJ2-3,TRBD2,CASSAGLAGPTDTQYF,TGTGCCAGCAGCGCCGGACTAGCGGGGCCCACAGATACGCAGTATTTT
15,TRBV6-5,.,TRBJ2-2,.,CASTGDTSNTGELFF,TGTGCCAGCACCGGGGACACTTCGAACACCGGGGAGCTGTTTTTT
14,TRBV5-4,.,TRBJ2-3,.,CASSARTVTDTQYF,TGTGCCAGCAGCGCTCGGACAGTCACAGATACGCAGTATTTT
14,TRBV6-1,.,TRBJ1-1,TRBD1,CASSEWGQGRSAFF,TGTGCCAGCAGTGAGTGGGGACAGGGGCGCTCAGCTTTCTTT
15,TRBV19,few,TRBJ2-7,.,CASSISAGDAYEQYF,TGTGCCAGTAGTATCTCGGCAGGGGATGCCTACGAGCAGTACTTC
16,TRBV27,.,TRBJ1-1,.,CASSLWGELRSTEAFF,TGTGCCAGCAGTTTATGGGGGGAGCTTCGCTCCACTGAAGCTTTCTTT
14,TRBV30,.,TRBJ1-5,.,CAWSGGFLNQPQHF,TGTGCCTGGAGTGGAGGATTCCTCAATCAGCCCCAGCATTTT
19,TRBV5-4,.,TRBJ2-4,TRBD2,CASSLMGLAGRQVKNIQYF,TGTGCCAGCAGCTTAATGGGACTAGCGGGACGACAGGTCAAAAACATTCAGTACTTC
15,TRBV7-9,few,TRBJ2-7,TRBD2,CASSPRGLAGYEQYF,TGTGCCAGCAGCCCCCGAGGACTAGCTGGTTACGAGCAGTACTTC
14,TRBV7-9,few,TRBJ1-1,.,CASSLQAGDTEAFF,TGTGCCAGCAGCTTACAGGCAGGGGACACTGAAGCTTTCTTT
16,TRBV11-2,.,TRBJ2-5,TRBD1,CASSPIGTGSGETQYF,TGTGCCAGCAGCCCGATCGGGACAGGGTCCGGGGAGACCCAGTACTTC
16,TRBV30,.,TRBJ2-1,TRBD2,CAWSGLAGGPGNEQFF,TGTGCCTGGAGTGGCCTAGCGGGAGGGCCTGGGAATGAGCAGTTCTTC
16,TRBV9,few,TRBJ2-2,TRBD2,CASSVGLAGNTGELFF,TGTGCCAGCAGCGTAGGACTAGCGGGTAACACCGGGGAGCTGTTTTTT
14,TRBV25-1,.,TRBJ1-3,.,CASSARGSGNTIYF,TGTGCCAGCAGTGCCAGGGGATCTGGAAACACCATATATTTT
15,TRBV11-2,few,TRBJ2-3,.,CASSQGGKHTDTQYF,TGTGCCAGCAGCCAGGGAGGCAAACACACAGATACGCAGTATTTT
15,TRBV27,many,TRBJ1-4,.,CASRKGLPTNEKLFF,TGTGCCAGCCGGAAGGGGTTGCCCACTAATGAAAAACTGTTTTTT
15,TRBV7-9,few,TRBJ2-2,TRBD1,CASTRDSVNTGELFF,TGTGCCAGCACAAGGGACAGCGTTAACACCGGGGAGCTGTTTTTT
14,TRBV18,.,TRBJ1-4,.,CASSPGQHNEKLFF,TGTGCCAGCTCACCCGGACAGCATAATGAAAAACTGTTTTTT
14,TRBV6-1,.,TRBJ1-6,.,CASRQTRLNSPLHF,TGTGCCAGCAGGCAGACAAGGCTTAATTCACCCCTCCACTTT
17,TRBV7-3,.,TRBJ2-1,.,CASSQGVGSQSYNEQFF,TGTGCCAGCAGCCAGGGTGTGGGATCACAATCATACAATGAGCAGTTCTTC
14,TRBV28,.,TRBJ1-2,.,CASSLGDSGYGYTF,TGTGCCAGCAGTTTAGGAGATTCTGGTTATGGCTACACCTTC
14,TRBV9,.,TRBJ2-2,.,CASKRDIRTGELFF,TGTGCCAGCAAAAGGGACATAAGGACCGGGGAGCTGTTTTTT
14,TRBV19,.,TRBJ1-1,.,CASSIGQTNTEAFF,TGTGCCAGTAGTATAGGACAGACAAACACTGAAGCTTTCTTT
14,TRBV5-5,.,TRBJ2-5,.,CASSLQTELVAQYF,TGTGCCAGCAGCTTACAGACAGAGCTGGTGGCCCAGTACTTC
17,TRBV4-1,.,TRBJ2-3,TRBD2,CASSQVSGLAGADTQYF,TGCGCCAGCAGCCAAGTGTCGGGACTAGCGGGAGCAGATACGCAGTATTTT
12,TRBV3-1/TRBV3-2,few,TRBJ2-7,.,CASSQRGYEQYF,TGTGCCAGCTCCCAACGGGGCTACGAGCAGTACTTC
16,TRBV7-3,once,TRBJ2-1,TRBD2,CASSFRTSPFLNEQFF,TGTGCCAGCAGCTTTAGGACTAGCCCCTTTCTGAATGAGCAGTTCTTC
15,TRBV10-3,.,TRBJ2-2,TRBD2,CAISEVAGEIGELFF,TGTGCCATCAGTGAAGTAGCGGGAGAAATCGGGGAGCTGTTTTTT
15,TRBV4-2,.,TRBJ2-3,.,CASSPTQDSSDTQYF,TGTGCCAGCAGCCCCACCCAGGACAGTTCGGATACGCAGTATTTT
12,TRBV29-1,.,TRBJ1-2,.,CSVGEGDYGYTF,TGCAGCGTTGGGGAAGGGGACTATGGCTACACCTTC
11,TRBV19,once,TRBJ2-5,.,CASSMAETQYF,TGTGCCAGTAGTATGGCAGAGACCCAGTACTTC
14,TRBV7-2,.,TRBJ2-1,TRBD1,CASSTWTGSNEQFF,TGTGCCAGCAGCACCTGGACAGGGAGCAATGAGCAGTTCTTC
12,TRBV24-1,.,TRBJ1-1,.,CATPKLNTEAFF,TGTGCCACCCCTAAGTTGAACACTGAAGCTTTCTTT
17,TRBV16,few,TRBJ1-5,.,CASSQSSTRAANQPQHF,TGTGCCAGCAGCCAATCTAGTACCAGGGCGGCCAATCAGCCCCAGCATTTT
13,TRBV7-2,.,TRBJ2-2,.,CASTLSGTGELFF,TGTGCCAGCACCCTCTCGGGGACCGGGGAGCTGTTTTTT
13,TRBV7-9,.,TRBJ1-2,TRBD1,CASRPQGAGGYTF,TGTGCCAGCAGACCTCAGGGGGCTGGAGGCTACACCTTC
17,TRBV4-1,.,TRBJ1-4,.,CASSHTRGFATNEKLFF,TGCGCCAGCAGCCATACGAGAGGGTTTGCAACTAATGAAAAACTGTTTTTT
16,TRBV6-1,few,TRBJ2-6,.,CASSVDRSSGANVLTF,TGTGCCAGCAGTGTTGATCGTAGCTCTGGGGCCAACGTCCTGACTTTC
15,TRBV28,.,TRBJ1-4,.,CASSPAGATNEKLFF,TGTGCCAGCAGCCCCGCGGGGGCTACCAATGAAAAACTGTTTTTT
11,TRBV29-1,.,TRBJ2-7,.,CSVKNGREQYF,TGCAGCGTTAAGAATGGGCGAGAGCAGTACTTC
14,TRBV30,few,TRBJ2-7,.,CAWSAGTRTYEQYF,TGTGCCTGGAGCGCAGGGACTCGAACCTACGAGCAGTACTTC
15,TRBV7-9,.,TRBJ2-2,TRBD1,CASRTGVANTGELFF,TGTGCCAGCAGAACAGGGGTAGCGAACACCGGGGAGCTGTTTTTT
13,TRBV11-2,once,TRBJ2-1,.,CASSLDLGDEQFF,TGTGCCAGCAGCTTAGATCTGGGCGATGAGCAGTTCTTC
14,TRBV6-2/TRBV6-3,.,TRBJ2-2,TRBD1,CASTPTGGTGELFF,TGTGCCAGCACCCCGACAGGGGGCACCGGGGAGCTGTTTTTT
17,TRBV11-2,once,TRBJ2-1,TRBD2,CASSLGLAGGVLDEQFF,TGTGCCAGCAGCTTAGGACTAGCGGGAGGGGTGTTGGATGAGCAGTTCTTC
14,TRBV27,.,TRBJ1-4,.,CASSPGWDNEKLFF,TGTGCCAGCAGTCCAGGGTGGGATAATGAAAAACTGTTTTTT
17,TRBV19,.,TRBJ2-7,.,CASSMSFAQGGMYEQYF,TGTGCCAGTAGTATGTCGTTCGCGCAGGGAGGAATGTACGAGCAGTACTTC
15,TRBV6-5,.,TRBJ2-5,TRBD1,CASSWGTGRLETQYF,TGTGCCAGCAGTTGGGGGACAGGGAGATTAGAGACCCAGTACTTC
15,TRBV4-2,.,TRBJ2-3,.,CASSQDGQATDTQYF,TGTGCCAGCAGCCAAGATGGGCAGGCAACAGATACGCAGTATTTT